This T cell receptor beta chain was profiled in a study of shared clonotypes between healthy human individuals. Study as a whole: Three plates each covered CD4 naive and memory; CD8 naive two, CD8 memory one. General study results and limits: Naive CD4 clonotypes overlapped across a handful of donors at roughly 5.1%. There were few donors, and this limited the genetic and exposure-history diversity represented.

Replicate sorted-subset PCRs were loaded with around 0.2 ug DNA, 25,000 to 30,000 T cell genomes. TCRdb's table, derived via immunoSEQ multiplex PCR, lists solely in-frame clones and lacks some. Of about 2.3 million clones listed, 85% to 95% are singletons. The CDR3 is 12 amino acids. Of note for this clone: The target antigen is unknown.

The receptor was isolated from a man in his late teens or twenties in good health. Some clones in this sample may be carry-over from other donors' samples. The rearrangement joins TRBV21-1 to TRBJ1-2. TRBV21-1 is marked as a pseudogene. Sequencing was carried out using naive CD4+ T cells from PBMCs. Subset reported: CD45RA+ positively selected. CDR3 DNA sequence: TGTGCCAGCAGGAGGGCTGACTATGGCTACACCTTC. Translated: CASRRADYGYTF.